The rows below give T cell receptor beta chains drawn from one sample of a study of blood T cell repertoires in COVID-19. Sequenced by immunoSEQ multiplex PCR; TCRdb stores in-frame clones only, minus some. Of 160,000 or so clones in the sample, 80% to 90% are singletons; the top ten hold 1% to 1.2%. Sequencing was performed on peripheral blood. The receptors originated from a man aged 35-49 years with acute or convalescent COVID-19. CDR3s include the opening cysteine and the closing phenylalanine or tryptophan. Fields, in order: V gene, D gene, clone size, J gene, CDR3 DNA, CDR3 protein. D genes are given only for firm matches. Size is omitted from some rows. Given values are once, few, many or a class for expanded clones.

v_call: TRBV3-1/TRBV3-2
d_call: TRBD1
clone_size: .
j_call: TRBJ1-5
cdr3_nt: TGTGCCAGCAGCCAAAAGACAGGGGGCCGGGAAGGTCAGCCCCAGCATTTT
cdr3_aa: CASSQKTGGREGQPQHF

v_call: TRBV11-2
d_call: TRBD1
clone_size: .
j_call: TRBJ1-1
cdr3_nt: TGTGCCAGCACTACAGGGGGGGGAACTGAAGCTTTCTTT
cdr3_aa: CASTTGGGTEAFF

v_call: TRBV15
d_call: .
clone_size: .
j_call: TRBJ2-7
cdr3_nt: TGTGCCACCAGCAGAGATAGGGACACTCTCTCCTACGAGCAGTACTTC
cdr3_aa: CATSRDRDTLSYEQYF

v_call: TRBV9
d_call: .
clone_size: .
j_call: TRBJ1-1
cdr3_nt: TGTGCCAGCAGCTCAGACATCATGAACACTGAAGCTTTCTTT
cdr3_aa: CASSSDIMNTEAFF

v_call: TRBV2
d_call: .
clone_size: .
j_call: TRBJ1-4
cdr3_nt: TGTGCCAGCGCCGGGTTGCGCCCGGGGGAAAAACTGTTTTTT
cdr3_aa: CASAGLRPGEKLFF

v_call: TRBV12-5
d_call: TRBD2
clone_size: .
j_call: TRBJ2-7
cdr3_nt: TGTGCTAGTGCCCCCCCCGGATGGGGCGCGGGGGGGCAAGTCGAGCAGTACTTC
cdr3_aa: CASAPPGWGAGGQVEQYF

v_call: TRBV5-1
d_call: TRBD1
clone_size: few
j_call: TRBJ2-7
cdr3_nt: TGCGCCAGCAGCCCCAGAGGACAGGACAACGAGCAGTACTTC
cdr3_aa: CASSPRGQDNEQYF

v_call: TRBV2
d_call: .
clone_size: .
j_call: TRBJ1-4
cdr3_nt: TGTGCCAGCAGGACCCGGGAGGGGATAAATGAAAAACTGTTTTTT
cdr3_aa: CASRTREGINEKLFF

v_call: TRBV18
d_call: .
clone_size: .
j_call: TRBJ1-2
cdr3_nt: TGTGCCAGCTCACCAATGGCAGGGGAAAACTATGGCTACACCTTC
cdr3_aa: CASSPMAGENYGYTF

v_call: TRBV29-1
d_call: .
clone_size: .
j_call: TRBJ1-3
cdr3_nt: TGCAGCGTTGTGGTGGGCATTGGAAACACCATATATTTT
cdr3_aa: CSVVVGIGNTIYF

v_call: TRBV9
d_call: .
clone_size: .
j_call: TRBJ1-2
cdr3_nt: TGTGCCAGCAGCTTTAGAACAGGCTATGGCTACACCTTC
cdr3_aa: CASSFRTGYGYTF

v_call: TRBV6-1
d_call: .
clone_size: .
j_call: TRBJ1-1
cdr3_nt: TGTGCCAGCAGTGAAAACAGAGAAGCTTTCTTT
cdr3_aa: CASSENREAFF

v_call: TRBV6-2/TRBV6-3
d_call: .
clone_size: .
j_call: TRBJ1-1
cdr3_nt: TGTGCCAGCACTTACAGTCCGGTGAGTGAAGCTTTCTTT
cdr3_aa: CASTYSPVSEAFF

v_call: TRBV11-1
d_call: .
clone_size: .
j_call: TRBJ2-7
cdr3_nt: TGTGCCAGCAGCTCTTGGGACAACTCCTACGAGCAGTACTTC
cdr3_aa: CASSSWDNSYEQYF

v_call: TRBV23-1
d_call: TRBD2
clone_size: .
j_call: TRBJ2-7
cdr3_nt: TGCGCCAGCAATCGGGGGGGAGGCTACGAGCAGTACTTC
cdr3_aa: CASNRGGGYEQYF

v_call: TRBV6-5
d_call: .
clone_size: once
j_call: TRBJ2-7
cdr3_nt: TGTGCCAGCAGGGATTCACAGGGTTACTACGAGCAGTACTTC
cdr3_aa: CASRDSQGYYEQYF

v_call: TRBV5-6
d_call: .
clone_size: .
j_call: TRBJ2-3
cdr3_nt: TGTGCCAGCAGCGGGCCTAAACGAGATACGCAGTATTTT
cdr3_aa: CASSGPKRDTQYF

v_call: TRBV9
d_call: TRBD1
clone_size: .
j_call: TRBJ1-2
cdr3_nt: TGTGCCAGCAGCGTAGGCGGACAGGGGGTCTCAGGCTACACCTTC
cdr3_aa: CASSVGGQGVSGYTF

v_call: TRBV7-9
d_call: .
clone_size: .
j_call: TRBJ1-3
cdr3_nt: TGTGCCAGCAGCTTAGAGATCACGTTGGCGGCATCCTCTGGAAACACCATATATTTT
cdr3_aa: CASSLEITLAASSGNTIYF

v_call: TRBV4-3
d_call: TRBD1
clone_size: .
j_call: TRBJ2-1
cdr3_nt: TGCGCCAGCAGCCAATCCGGACAGGGGGCAGATGAGCAGTTCTTC
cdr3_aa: CASSQSGQGADEQFF

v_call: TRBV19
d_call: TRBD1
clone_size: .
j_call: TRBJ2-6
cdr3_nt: TGTGCCAGTAGTAGGAAAACCGGGACAGGGACCTCTGGGGCCAACGTCCTGACTTTC
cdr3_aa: CASSRKTGTGTSGANVLTF

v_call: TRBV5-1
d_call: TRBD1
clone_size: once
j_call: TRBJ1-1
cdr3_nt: TGCGCCAGCAGCCGGCGGACAGGGAACACTGAAGCTTTCTTT
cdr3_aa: CASSRRTGNTEAFF

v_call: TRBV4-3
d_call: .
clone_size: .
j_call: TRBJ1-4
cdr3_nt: TGCGCCAGCAGCCAAGATGGTTCAGGGGCTTTTGAAAAACTGTTTTTT
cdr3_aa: CASSQDGSGAFEKLFF

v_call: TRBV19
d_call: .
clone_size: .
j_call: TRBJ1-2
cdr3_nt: TGTGCCAGTAGTATAGACGCAGTCTATGGCTACACCTTC
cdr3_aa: CASSIDAVYGYTF

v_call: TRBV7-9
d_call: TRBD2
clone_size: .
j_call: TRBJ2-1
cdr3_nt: TGTGCCAGCGCGCGGGGGGACAACAATGAGCAGTTCTTC
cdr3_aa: CASARGDNNEQFF

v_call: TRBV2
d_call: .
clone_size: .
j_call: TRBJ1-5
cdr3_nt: TGTGCCAGCAGCAAGGTGGAGTATAGCAATCAGCCCCAGCATTTT
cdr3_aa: CASSKVEYSNQPQHF

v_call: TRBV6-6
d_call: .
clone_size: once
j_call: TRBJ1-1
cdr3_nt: TGTGCCAGCAGTTACTCAGGGGGGGGGACTGAAGCTTTCTTT
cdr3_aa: CASSYSGGGTEAFF

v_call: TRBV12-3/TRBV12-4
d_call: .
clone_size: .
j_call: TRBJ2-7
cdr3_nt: TGTGCCAGCAGTTTGTCGACACCCGAGCAGTACTTC
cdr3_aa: CASSLSTPEQYF

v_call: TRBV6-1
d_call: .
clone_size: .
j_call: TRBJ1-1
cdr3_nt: TGTGCCAGCAGTGATGTGGCAATATCTGGCACTGAAGCTTTCTTT
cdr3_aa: CASSDVAISGTEAFF

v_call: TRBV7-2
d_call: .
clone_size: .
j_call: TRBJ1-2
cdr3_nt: TGTGCCAGCAGCTTAGAATCCCTTAACTATGGCTACACCTTC
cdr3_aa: CASSLESLNYGYTF

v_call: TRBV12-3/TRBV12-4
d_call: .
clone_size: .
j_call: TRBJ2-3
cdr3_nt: TGTGCCAGCACCGACAGATACACAGATACGCAGTATTTT
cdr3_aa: CASTDRYTDTQYF

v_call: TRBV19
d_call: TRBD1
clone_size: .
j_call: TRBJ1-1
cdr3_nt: TGTGCCAGCGCCGGACAGGCCACGAACACTGAAGCTTTCTTT
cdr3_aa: CASAGQATNTEAFF

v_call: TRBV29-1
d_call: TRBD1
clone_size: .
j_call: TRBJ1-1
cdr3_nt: TGCAGCGTACAACAGGGGAGGCCTGAAGCTTTCTTT
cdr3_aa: CSVQQGRPEAFF

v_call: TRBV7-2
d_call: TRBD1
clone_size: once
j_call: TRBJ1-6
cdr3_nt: TGTGCCAGCAGCAACGGACAGGGTGACGGTGGGTCACCCCTCCACTTT
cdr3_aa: CASSNGQGDGGSPLHF

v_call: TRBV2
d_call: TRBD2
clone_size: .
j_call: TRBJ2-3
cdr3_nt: TGTGCCAGCACTCGAAGGGCGGGGGGGAGGACCGCAGATACGCAGTATTTT
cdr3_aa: CASTRRAGGRTADTQYF

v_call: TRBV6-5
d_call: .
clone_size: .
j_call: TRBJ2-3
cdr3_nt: TGTGCCAGCAGCGCTAGGGGGACAGATACGCAGTATTTT
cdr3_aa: CASSARGTDTQYF

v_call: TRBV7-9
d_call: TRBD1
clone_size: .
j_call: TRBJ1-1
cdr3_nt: TGTGCCAGCAGCCTGGGACAGGGGGCGAACACTGAAGCTTTCTTT
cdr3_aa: CASSLGQGANTEAFF

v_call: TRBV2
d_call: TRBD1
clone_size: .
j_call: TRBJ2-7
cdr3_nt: TGTGCCAGCGGAAAGGGACAGGGGGTCCACGAGCAGTACTTC
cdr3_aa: CASGKGQGVHEQYF

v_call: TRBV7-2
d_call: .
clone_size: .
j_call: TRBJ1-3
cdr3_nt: TGTGCCAGCAGCTCGGGACACTCTGGAAACACCATATATTTT
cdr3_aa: CASSSGHSGNTIYF

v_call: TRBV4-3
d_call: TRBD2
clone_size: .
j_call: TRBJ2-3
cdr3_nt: TGCGCCAGCAGCCAAGAATCGCGGGGGTTCACAGATACGCAGTATTTT
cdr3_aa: CASSQESRGFTDTQYF

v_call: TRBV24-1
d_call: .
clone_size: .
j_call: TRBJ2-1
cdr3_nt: TGTGCCACCAGTGATGGGAGACGCTCCTACAATGAGCAGTTCTTC
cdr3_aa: CATSDGRRSYNEQFF

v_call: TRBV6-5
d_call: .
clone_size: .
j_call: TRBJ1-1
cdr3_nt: TGTGCCAGCAGTTACAGGACAGCGAAAGCCACTGAAGCTTTCTTT
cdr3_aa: CASSYRTAKATEAFF

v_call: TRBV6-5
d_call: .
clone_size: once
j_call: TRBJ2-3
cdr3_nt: TGTGCCAGCAAGTGGACACTCAGCACAGATACGCAGTATTTT
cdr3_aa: CASKWTLSTDTQYF

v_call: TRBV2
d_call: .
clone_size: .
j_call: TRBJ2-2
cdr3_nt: TGTGCCAGCAGTGAGTTTGCAGGGGGGACCGGGGAGCTGTTTTTT
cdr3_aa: CASSEFAGGTGELFF

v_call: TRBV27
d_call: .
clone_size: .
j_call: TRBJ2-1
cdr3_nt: TGTGCCAGCAGTTTATTTCGGCGGGGAACGCTCAACAATGAGCAGTTCTTC
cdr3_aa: CASSLFRRGTLNNEQFF

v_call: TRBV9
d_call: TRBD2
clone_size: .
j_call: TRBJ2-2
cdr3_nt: TGTGCCAGCAGCGTAAATCCCAGCGGGGGGGCGAACACCGGGGAGCTGTTTTTT
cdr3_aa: CASSVNPSGGANTGELFF

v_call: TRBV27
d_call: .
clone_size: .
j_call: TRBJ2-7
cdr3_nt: TGTGCCAGCAGTTCGGCGCAGGGCTCCTACGAGCAGTACTTC
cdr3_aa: CASSSAQGSYEQYF

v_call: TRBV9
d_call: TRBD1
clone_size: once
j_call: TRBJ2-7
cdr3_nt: TGTGCCAGCTCTCCCGGGACAGGGTCGTCCTACGAGCAGTACTTC
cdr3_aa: CASSPGTGSSYEQYF

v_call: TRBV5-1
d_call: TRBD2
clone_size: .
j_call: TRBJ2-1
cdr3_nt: TGCGCCAGCGCCCTAGCGGGGAACTACAATGAGCAGTTCTTC
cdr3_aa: CASALAGNYNEQFF

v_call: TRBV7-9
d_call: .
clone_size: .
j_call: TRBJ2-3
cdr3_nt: TGTGCCAGCAGCTTAGTTAGGGGTTGGGGCAGGGATCAGACAGATACGCAGTATTTT
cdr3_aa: CASSLVRGWGRDQTDTQYF

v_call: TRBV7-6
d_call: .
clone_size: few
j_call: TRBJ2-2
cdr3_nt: TGTGCCAGCAGCTTTTCCGGGAACGGGAACACCGGGGAGCTGTTTTTT
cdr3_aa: CASSFSGNGNTGELFF

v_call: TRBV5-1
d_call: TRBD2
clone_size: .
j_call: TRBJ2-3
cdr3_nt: TGCGCCACCAGCCGACAGGGGACTAGCGGGGGGGTAGCAGATACGCAGTATTTT
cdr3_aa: CATSRQGTSGGVADTQYF

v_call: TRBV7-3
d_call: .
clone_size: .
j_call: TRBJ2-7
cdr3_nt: TGTGCCAGCAGCTTAACGGAGGGCAGGGGGAATAACGAGCAGTACTTC
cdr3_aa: CASSLTEGRGNNEQYF